This TCR beta chain came from a study of control samples from healthy donors and cancer patients. Clones were read by immunoSEQ multiplex PCR, and TCRdb kept only the in-frame ones, dropping some. The profile covers approximately 110,000 clones, with roughly 90% appearing a single time and 17% taken by the ten largest. Looked up from germline, CDR1 is KGHSH and CDR2 is LQKENI. The junction had 4 bases not matched to a gene; V was cut back by 4 bases and J by 5 bases. This CDR3 is built from 14 residues. This rearrangement joins TRBV18 to TRBJ2-5; 10 bases map to TRBD2. Sample: blood. This receptor was identified in a woman in her forties or fifties in good health. The CDR3 reads CASSQSSGRETQYF. The DNA for the CDR3 is TGTGCCAGCTCACAGAGTAGCGGGAGGGAGACCCAGTACTTC. Full variable domain (outside the CDR3, taken from reference TRBV18 and TRBJ2-5): NAGVMQNPRHLVRRRGQEARLRCSPMKGHSHVYWYRQLPEEGLKFMVYLQKENIIDESGMPKERFSAEFPKEGPSILRIQQVVRGDSAAYFCASSQSSGRETQYFGPGTRLLVL.